In this sample, the clone carrying this T cell receptor (beta chain) is medium-sized. These data originate in a study of T cells after somatic rescue of genetic block. This CDR3 is built from 16 residues. Germline values: CDR1 SEHNR, CDR2 FQNEAQ (reference sequence). Trimming removed 1 base from V and 8 bases from J; junction bases left unmatched: 8. The data were produced by immunoSEQ multiplex PCR, yet TCRdb's version contains in-frame clones alone and is incomplete. The data contain roughly 11,000 clones, 70% to 75% of them singletons. Specimen: peripheral blood mononuclear cells (PBMCs). The clonotype was recovered from a boy aged 10-17 years. The rearrangement links TRBV7-9 to TRBJ2-1; 10 bases agree with TRBD1. Here the CDR3 DNA reads TGTGCCAGCAGCTTAGTTAGTGGGGACAGGGGAGATGAGCAGTTCTTC. This gives the protein CASSLVSGDRGDEQFF.